A selection of T cell receptor beta chains follows, all from one sample in a study of CD8 T cells in Susac syndrome. MiXCR, applied by TCRdb to the immunoSEQ multiplex PCR reads, yields one record per CDR3 protein. Among about 180,000 distinct CDR3 sequences listed, 85% to 95% were seen once. The sequenced sample consisted of CD4+ T cells from PBMCs. The origin of the receptors is a human donor with Susac syndrome. Each CDR3 is given with its conserved first and last residue. D genes are given only for firm matches. Where a row states a size, it is once, few, many or the class of an expanded clone; other rows omit it.

CDR3 length	V gene	D gene	clone size	J gene	CDR3 DNA	CDR3 protein
15	TRBV5-1	TRBD2	NA	TRBJ2-3	TGCGCCAGCAGCGTGGGACTAGCGGGCACAGATACGCAGTATTTT	CASSVGLAGTDTQYF
13	TRBV20-1	NA	NA	TRBJ2-5	TGCAGTGCTACCAGGGTAGTAGGAGAGACCCAGTACTTC	CSATRVVGETQYF
13	TRBV2	NA	NA	TRBJ2-7	TGTGCCAGCAGTACTCTTCGGGAGTCCGAGCAGTACTTC	CASSTLRESEQYF
16	TRBV4-3	TRBD1	NA	TRBJ1-2	TGCGCCAGCAGCCAACGGTACGACAGGGGGCGTTATGGCTACACCTTC	CASSQRYDRGRYGYTF
14	TRBV5-4	NA	NA	TRBJ1-6	TGTGCCAGCAGCTTAACAGGGAACTTTTCACCCCTCCACTTT	CASSLTGNFSPLHF
16	TRBV19	TRBD1	once	TRBJ2-6	TGTGCCAGCAGACAAGGGGGCATCTCTGGGGCCAACGTCCTGACTTTC	CASRQGGISGANVLTF
13	TRBV6-1	TRBD1	NA	TRBJ1-4	TGTGCCACCAACACAGGGGTACGGGAAAAACTGTTTTTT	CATNTGVREKLFF
11	TRBV7-6	NA	few	TRBJ2-5	TGTGCCAGCAGACACCAAGAGACCCAGTACTTC	CASRHQETQYF
14	TRBV6-2/TRBV6-3	TRBD1	NA	TRBJ2-5	TGTGCCAGCAGTTTCAGGGGGCGCCGAGAGACCCAGTACTTC	CASSFRGRRETQYF
14	TRBV9	NA	once	TRBJ2-5	TGTGCCAGCAGCGTAGGGGGTATCCAAGAGACCCAGTACTTC	CASSVGGIQETQYF
15	TRBV4-3	NA	few	TRBJ2-6	TGTGCCAGCAGCCTGGCCGGGTCCGGGGCCAACGTCCTGACTTTC	CASSLAGSGANVLTF
13	TRBV5-6	TRBD1	NA	TRBJ1-2	TGTGCCAGCAGCTCGGACAGGATTCAAGGCTACACCTTC	CASSSDRIQGYTF
14	TRBV2	TRBD1	few	TRBJ2-7	TGTGCCAGCACCTCCGGGACAGGCGACTACGAGCAGTACTTC	CASTSGTGDYEQYF
14	TRBV2	NA	NA	TRBJ2-5	TGTGCCAGCAGTGAAATGACAGACCAAGAGACCCAGTACTTC	CASSEMTDQETQYF
13	TRBV30	TRBD1	once	TRBJ2-5	TGTGCCGGCAGGGGGCCGAAGGAGGGGACCCAGTACTTC	CAGRGPKEGTQYF
16	TRBV12-3/TRBV12-4	TRBD2	NA	TRBJ2-3	TGTGCCAGCACCCCTCGGGGTAGCGGGGGTAGAGATACGCAGTATTTT	CASTPRGSGGRDTQYF
13	TRBV20-1	TRBD1	once	TRBJ2-7	TGCAGTGCTAGTGGACAGGGGGTTGGCGAGCAGTACTTC	CSASGQGVGEQYF
13	TRBV6-5	NA	NA	TRBJ1-5	TGTGCCAGCAGTTACTCCAGGGCCACGACCCAGCATTTT	CASSYSRATTQHF
12	TRBV29-1	NA	NA	TRBJ1-2	TGCAGCGTTGAGAATCCTAACTATGGCTACACCTTC	CSVENPNYGYTF
14	TRBV27	NA	NA	TRBJ1-2	TGTGCCAGCTCCCTAAAGCCAGGGTCAGGTGGCTACACCTTC	CASSLKPGSGGYTF
14	TRBV18	TRBD1	NA	TRBJ1-2	TGTGCCAGCTCACCGACAGGGAAGGGGTATGGCTACACCTTC	CASSPTGKGYGYTF
15	TRBV20-1	NA	NA	TRBJ2-3	TGCAGTGCTAGAGATGTGGGGAGGTCACAGGATACGCAGTATTTT	CSARDVGRSQDTQYF
13	TRBV29-1	NA	NA	TRBJ1-3	TGCAGCGTTCCAGTGGGTAGCGGAAACACCATATATTTT	CSVPVGSGNTIYF
14	TRBV20-1	NA	NA	TRBJ1-4	TGCAGTGCTCACCCTAGCTTGGCAGATGAAAAACTGTTTTTT	CSAHPSLADEKLFF
13	TRBV29-1	NA	NA	TRBJ2-6	TGCAGCGTTGACAGCTCTGGGGCCAACGTCCTGACTTTC	CSVDSSGANVLTF
15	TRBV14	NA	NA	TRBJ2-5	TGTGCCAGGGGGACCGCCCCAGCGCCTAAAGAGACCCAGTACTTC	CARGTAPAPKETQYF
14	TRBV7-2	NA	NA	TRBJ2-7	TGTGCCAGCAGCTTAAGGCAGGGTCCCTACGAGCAGTACTTC	CASSLRQGPYEQYF
15	TRBV18	TRBD1	NA	TRBJ1-6	TGTGCCAGCTCATCGGGACAGGGGTATGGTTCACCCCTCCACTTT	CASSSGQGYGSPLHF
19	TRBV9	TRBD2	once	TRBJ2-3	TGTGCCAGCAGCTCCACCTTGGGGGTAGCGGGGGATCCCACAGATACGCAGTATTTT	CASSSTLGVAGDPTDTQYF
15	TRBV20-1	NA	NA	TRBJ1-6	TGCAGTGCCTTGGCCAGGGATAGGGGGAATTCACCCCTCCACTTT	CSALARDRGNSPLHF
15	TRBV2	NA	NA	TRBJ1-1	TGTGCCAGCAGTGAAGCGCTTCGGACGAACACTGAAGCTTTCTTT	CASSEALRTNTEAFF
14	TRBV6-1	NA	few	TRBJ2-7	TGTGCCAGCAGTGCTGGGCTGGGATCCTACGAGCAGTACTTC	CASSAGLGSYEQYF
15	TRBV5-4	TRBD1	once	TRBJ2-5	TGTGCCAGCAGAGTCCGGGACAGGCAAGGAGAGACCCAGTACTTC	CASRVRDRQGETQYF
16	TRBV29-1	TRBD1	NA	TRBJ1-2	TGCAGCGTTGAAGATCACGCGGGACAGGGTGGCTATGGCTACACCTTC	CSVEDHAGQGGYGYTF
14	TRBV5-1	TRBD1	NA	TRBJ1-4	TGCGCCAGCAGCGGGACAGGGCGTGAGGAAAAACTGTTTTTT	CASSGTGREEKLFF
15	TRBV30	NA	NA	TRBJ1-5	TGTGCCTGGAGTAACGGGGGCTGGAGCAATCAGCCCCAGCATTTT	CAWSNGGWSNQPQHF
14	TRBV5-4	NA	NA	TRBJ2-3	TGTGCCAGCAGCTTGAAATCTAGCTCAGATACGCAGTATTTT	CASSLKSSSDTQYF
14	TRBV5-1	NA	NA	TRBJ2-4	TGCGCCAGCAGCGGTTCTCTACCCAAAAACATTCAGTACTTC	CASSGSLPKNIQYF
16	TRBV12-3/TRBV12-4	NA	NA	TRBJ1-5	TGTGCCAGCAGCCCGTCCTCGCAGGGGAGCAATCAGCCCCAGCATTTT	CASSPSSQGSNQPQHF
19	TRBV5-4	TRBD1	NA	TRBJ2-5	TGTGCCAGCAGCTACGGAGCGTCTTCAGGGGGTAGAGGGGTAGGGACCCAGTACTTC	CASSYGASSGGRGVGTQYF
16	TRBV4-3	NA	NA	TRBJ1-2	TGCGCCAGCAGCCAAGAGGGTTTGGCAGGGGACTATGGCTACACCTTC	CASSQEGLAGDYGYTF
12	TRBV6-5	NA	NA	TRBJ1-2	TGTGCCAGCTCAGGACAGAACTATGGCTACACCTTC	CASSGQNYGYTF
16	TRBV4-1	NA	NA	TRBJ2-6	TGCGCCAGCAGCCAAGTGTCTCGGGGGCGGGCCAACGTCCTGACTTTC	CASSQVSRGRANVLTF
16	TRBV11-2	NA	NA	TRBJ1-6	TGTGCCAGCAGCTTAGGAGGGACGCGCGGGGGGACACCCCTCCACTTT	CASSLGGTRGGTPLHF
17	TRBV11-2	NA	NA	TRBJ1-6	TGTGCCAGCAGCTCTCGGGACACTCGAGCGGATAATTCACCCCTCCACTTT	CASSSRDTRADNSPLHF
17	TRBV18	NA	once	TRBJ1-3	TGTGCCAGCTCACCACCGTCGGTCCGGGCCGAAGGAAACACCATATATTTT	CASSPPSVRAEGNTIYF
15	TRBV11-2	TRBD2	NA	TRBJ2-7	TGTGCCAGCAGCTTAAGCGGGGGGAGCTCCTACGAGCAGTACTTC	CASSLSGGSSYEQYF
15	TRBV7-9	TRBD1	NA	TRBJ2-5	TGTGCCAGCAGCGAATCCGGGACAGGGCGTGAGACCCAGTACTTC	CASSESGTGRETQYF
17	TRBV29-1	NA	NA	TRBJ1-2	TGCAGCGTTGAAAAAGGGGGGTTCGTCCAAGGCCCCTATGGCTACACCTTC	CSVEKGGFVQGPYGYTF
14	TRBV20-1	TRBD1	NA	TRBJ2-3	TGCAGTGCCCCCGGGACAGGGAGATCAGATACGCAGTATTTT	CSAPGTGRSDTQYF
15	TRBV4-2	NA	NA	TRBJ1-6	TGTGCCAGCACAAACATACCTGGGTCATCAGCACCCCTCCACTTT	CASTNIPGSSAPLHF
13	TRBV5-6	NA	NA	TRBJ2-1	TGTGCCAGCAGCGCGGGATACCACAATGAGCAGTTCTTC	CASSAGYHNEQFF
12	TRBV6-2/TRBV6-3	NA	few	TRBJ2-7	TGTGCCAGCAGCCAAGTGGTCTACGAGCAGTACTTC	CASSQVVYEQYF
16	TRBV7-2	TRBD2	NA	TRBJ2-2	TGTGCCAGCAACCTCTTTCAGGGAGGGGACACCGGGGAGCTGTTTTTT	CASNLFQGGDTGELFF
14	TRBV2	NA	NA	TRBJ1-5	TGTGCCTCTTCAGGTTCCTCTAGCAATCAGCCCCAGCATTTT	CASSGSSSNQPQHF
13	TRBV2	NA	NA	TRBJ1-4	TGTGCCAGCAGTGGTGATAGGGGTGAAAAACTGTTTTTT	CASSGDRGEKLFF
14	TRBV30	TRBD1	NA	TRBJ1-1	TGTGCCTGGAGGGAACGGGACAGGGGAGGTGAAGCTTTCTTT	CAWRERDRGGEAFF
13	TRBV27	NA	NA	TRBJ2-6	TGTGCCAGCACCCCCCTCGGGGCCAACGTCCTGACTTTC	CASTPLGANVLTF
15	TRBV2	TRBD1	NA	TRBJ2-1	TGTGCCAGCAGTGCCCGGACAGGGATGAACAATGAGCAGTTCTTC	CASSARTGMNNEQFF